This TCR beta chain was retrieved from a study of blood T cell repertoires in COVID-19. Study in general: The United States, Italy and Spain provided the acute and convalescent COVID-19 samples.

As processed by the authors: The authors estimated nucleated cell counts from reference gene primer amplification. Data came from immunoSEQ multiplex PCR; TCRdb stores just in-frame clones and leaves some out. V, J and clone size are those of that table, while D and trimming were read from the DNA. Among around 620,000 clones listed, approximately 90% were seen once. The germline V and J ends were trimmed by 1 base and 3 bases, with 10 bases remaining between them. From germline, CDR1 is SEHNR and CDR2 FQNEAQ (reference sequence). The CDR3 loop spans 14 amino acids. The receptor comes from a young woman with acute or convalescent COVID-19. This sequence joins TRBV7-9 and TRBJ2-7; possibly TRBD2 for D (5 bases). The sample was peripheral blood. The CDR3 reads CASSLGVGDYEQYF. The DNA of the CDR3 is TGTGCCAGCAGCTTAGGGGTGGGAGACTACGAGCAGTACTTC.